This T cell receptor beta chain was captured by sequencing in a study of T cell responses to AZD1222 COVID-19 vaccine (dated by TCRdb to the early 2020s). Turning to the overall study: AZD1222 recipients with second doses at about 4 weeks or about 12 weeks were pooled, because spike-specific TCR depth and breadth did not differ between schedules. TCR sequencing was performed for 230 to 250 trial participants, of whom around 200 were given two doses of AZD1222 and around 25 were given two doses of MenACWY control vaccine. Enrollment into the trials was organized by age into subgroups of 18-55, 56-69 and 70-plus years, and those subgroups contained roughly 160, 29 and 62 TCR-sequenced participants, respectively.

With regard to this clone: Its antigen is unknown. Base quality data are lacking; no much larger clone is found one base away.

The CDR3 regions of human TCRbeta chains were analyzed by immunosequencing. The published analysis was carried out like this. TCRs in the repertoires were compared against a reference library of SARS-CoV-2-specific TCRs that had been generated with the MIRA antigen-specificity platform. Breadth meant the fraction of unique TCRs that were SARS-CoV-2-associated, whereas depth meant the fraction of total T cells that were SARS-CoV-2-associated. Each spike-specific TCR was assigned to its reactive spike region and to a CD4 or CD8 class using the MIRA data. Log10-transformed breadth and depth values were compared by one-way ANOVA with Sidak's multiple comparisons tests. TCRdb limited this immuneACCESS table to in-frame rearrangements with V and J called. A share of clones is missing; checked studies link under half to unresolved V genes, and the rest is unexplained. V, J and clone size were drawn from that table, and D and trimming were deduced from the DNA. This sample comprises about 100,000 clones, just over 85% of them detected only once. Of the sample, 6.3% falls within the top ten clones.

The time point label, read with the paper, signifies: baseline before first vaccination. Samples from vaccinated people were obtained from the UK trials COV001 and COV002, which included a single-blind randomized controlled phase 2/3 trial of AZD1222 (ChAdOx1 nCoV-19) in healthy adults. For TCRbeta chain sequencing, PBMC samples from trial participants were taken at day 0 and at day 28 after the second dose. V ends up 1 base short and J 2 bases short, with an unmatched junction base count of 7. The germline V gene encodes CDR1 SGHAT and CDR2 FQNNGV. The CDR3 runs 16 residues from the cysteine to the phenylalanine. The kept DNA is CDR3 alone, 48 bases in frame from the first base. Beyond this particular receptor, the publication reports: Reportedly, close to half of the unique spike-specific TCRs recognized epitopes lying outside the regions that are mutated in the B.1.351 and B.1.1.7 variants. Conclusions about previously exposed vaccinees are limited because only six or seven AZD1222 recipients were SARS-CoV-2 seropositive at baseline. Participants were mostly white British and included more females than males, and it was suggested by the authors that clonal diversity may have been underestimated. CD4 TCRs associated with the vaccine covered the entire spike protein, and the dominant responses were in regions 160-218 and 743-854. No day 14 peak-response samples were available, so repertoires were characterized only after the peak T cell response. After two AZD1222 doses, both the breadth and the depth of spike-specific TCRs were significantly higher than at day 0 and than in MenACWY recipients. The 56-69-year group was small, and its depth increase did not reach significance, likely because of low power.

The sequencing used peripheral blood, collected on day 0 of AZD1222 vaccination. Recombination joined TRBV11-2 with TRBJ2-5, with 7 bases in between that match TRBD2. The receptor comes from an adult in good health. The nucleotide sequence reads TGTGCCAGCAGCTTAGGGTTTGCGGGAGTACAAGAGACCCAGTACTTC. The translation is CASSLGFAGVQETQYF.